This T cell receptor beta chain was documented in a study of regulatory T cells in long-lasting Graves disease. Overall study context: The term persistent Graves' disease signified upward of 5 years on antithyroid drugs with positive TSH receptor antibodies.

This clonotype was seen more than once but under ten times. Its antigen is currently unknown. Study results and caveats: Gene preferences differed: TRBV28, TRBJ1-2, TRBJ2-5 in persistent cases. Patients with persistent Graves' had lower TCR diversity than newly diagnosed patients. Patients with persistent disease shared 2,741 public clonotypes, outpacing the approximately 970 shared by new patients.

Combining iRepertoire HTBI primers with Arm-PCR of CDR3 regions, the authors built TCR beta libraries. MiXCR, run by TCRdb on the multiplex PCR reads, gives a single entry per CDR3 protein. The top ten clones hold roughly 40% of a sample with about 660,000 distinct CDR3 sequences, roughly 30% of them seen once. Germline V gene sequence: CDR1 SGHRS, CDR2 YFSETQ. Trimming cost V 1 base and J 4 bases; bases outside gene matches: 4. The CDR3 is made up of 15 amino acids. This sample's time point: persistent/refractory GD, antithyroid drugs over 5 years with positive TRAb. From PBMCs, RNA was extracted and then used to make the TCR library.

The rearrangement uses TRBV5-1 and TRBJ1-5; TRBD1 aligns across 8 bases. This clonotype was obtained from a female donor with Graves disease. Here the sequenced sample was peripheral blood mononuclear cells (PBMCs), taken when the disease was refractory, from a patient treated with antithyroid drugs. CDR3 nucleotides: TGCGCCAGCAGCTTGCGGGGACAGGTAAATCAGCCCCAGCATTTT. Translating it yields CASSLRGQVNQPQHF.